Following are 4 T cell receptor beta chains from one sample sequenced in a study of cytotoxic CD8 clonotypes in ibrutinib-treated CLL. Some clones are missing from TCRdb's copy, which holds only in-frame ones; the method was immunoSEQ multiplex PCR. The sample yields around 250,000 clones, 70% seen once. Sequences were derived from PBMCs, sampled after 24 months of ibrutinib treatment. The receptor source for this set is a human donor with chronic lymphocytic leukemia.

The chain couples TRBV14 to TRBJ2-7, with TRBD2 identical over 8 bases. With V trimmed by 4 bases and J by 1 base, 6 bases remained unmatched. Germline V gene sequence: CDR1 SGHDN, CDR2 FVKESK. The CDR3 contains 15 residues. This CDR3 reads CASSLFAGGSYEQYF. The CDR3 DNA follows: TGTGCCAGCAGCCTCTTCGCGGGAGGATCCTACGAGCAGTACTTC.

The chain links TRBV2 to TRBJ2-3, with D perhaps matching TRBD1 (5 bases). Trimming pared 8 bases from V and 0 bases from J, leaving 12 bases between. Germline V gene data show CDR1 as SNHLY and CDR2 as FYNNEI. There are 14 residues in the CDR3. This CDR3 is CASRIQASTDTQYF. The CDR3, as DNA: TGTGCCAGCCGAATACAGGCTAGCACAGATACGCAGTATTTT.

The chain recombines TRBV6-5 with TRBJ2-7; TRBD2 matches 13 bases. J lost 2 bases, V lost 6 bases, and 4 bases had no gene match. This CDR3 region has 15 residues. Germline V gene sequence: CDR1 MNHEY, CDR2 SVGAGI. The CDR3 DNA reads TGTGCCAGCAGCGCTGGACTAGCGGGGGCCTACGAGCAGTACTTC. This gives the protein CASSAGLAGAYEQYF.

The chain recombines TRBV19 with TRBJ2-1; 7 bases are a match to TRBD2. The germline gives CDR1 LNHDA, CDR2 SQIVND (reference sequence). V shed 9 bases, J shed 9 bases, and the junction held 11 bases outside the gene matches. The CDR3 contains 13 residues. CDR3 DNA sequence: TGTGCCAGCGGGGAGGGAAGGGACCGTGAGCAGTTCTTC. This encodes CASGEGRDREQFF.